This T cell receptor beta chain came from a study of blood T cell repertoires in COVID-19. The V gene end was trimmed by 3 bases and the J gene end by 3 bases; junction bases not matched to a gene: 10. This CDR3 is built from 17 residues. CDR1 SGDLS and CDR2 YYNGEE come from the germline V gene. Repertoires were generated with immunoSEQ multiplex PCR, while TCRdb's copy carries only in-frame clones and drops some. Among approximately 300,000 clones listed, 90% were seen once. This receptor was obtained from a woman aged 25 to 45 who had been exposed to COVID-19. Specimen: PBMCs or T cells enriched from blood (not recorded which). The chain joins TRBV9 to TRBJ1-2; 11 bases map to TRBD1. The CDR3 nucleotides are TGTGCCAGCAGCGCCGGGACAGGGGGGACCTGGGACTATGGCTACACCTTC. The encoded protein is CASSAGTGGTWDYGYTF.